The 19 T cell receptor beta chains below come from one sample, sequenced in a study of blood T cell repertoires in COVID-19. Data came from immunoSEQ multiplex PCR; TCRdb stores just in-frame clones and leaves some out. The sample contains about 400,000 clones, approximately 88% of which appear only once. The specimen sequenced was PBMCs or T cells enriched from blood (not recorded which). The source of these receptors is a woman aged 40 to 49 with acute COVID-19.

The chain joins TRBV19 to TRBJ1-6; a possible D gene is TRBD1 (5 bases). Germline V gene sequence: CDR1 LNHDA, CDR2 SQIVND (reference sequence). V gave up 3 bases and J gave up 0 bases, with 9 bases separating them. There are 16 residues in the CDR3. The CDR3 sequence is CASSIGGYSYNSPLHF. CDR3 bases: TGTGCCAGTAGTATTGGGGGGTACTCCTATAATTCACCCCTCCACTTT.

The chain joins TRBV10-3 to TRBJ1-2; 7 bases match TRBD1. Germline CDR1 ENHRY, CDR2 SYGVKD. With V trimmed by 8 bases and J by 6 bases, 9 bases remained unmatched. The length of the CDR3 is 13 residues. This CDR3 is CAIDGQGVDGYTF. In DNA, the CDR3 is TGTGCCATCGACGGGCAGGGGGTAGATGGCTACACCTTC.

The chain joins TRBV5-1 to TRBJ2-1, with a possible D match to TRBD2 (6 bases). This CDR3 is 13 amino acids long. Between the trimmed V and J ends, which lost 0 bases and 8 bases, there was a span of 9 bases. Germline V CDR1 and CDR2: SGHRS, YFSETQ. The CDR3 reads CASSLEGGYEQFF. The CDR3 nucleotides read TGCGCCAGCAGCTTGGAGGGAGGCTATGAGCAGTTCTTC.

The chain combines TRBV27 with TRBJ1-1; TRBD1 might be the D (6 bases). Germline V gene data show CDR1 as MNHEY and CDR2 as SMNVEV (reference sequence). V dropped 6 bases and J dropped 1 base, with 15 bases sitting between them. The CDR3 spans 15 residues. The CDR3 sequence is CASRQNRVENTEAFF. Written as DNA, the CDR3 is TGTGCCAGCAGACAAAACAGGGTGGAGAACACTGAAGCTTTCTTT.

As regards this clone: Different DNA sequences within this sample yield the same CDR3. The chain employs TRBV5-1 and TRBJ1-1; D is unclear. Germline values: CDR1 SGHRS, CDR2 YFSETQ. V was pared by 0 bases and J by 4 bases, with 13 bases between. This CDR3 is built from 15 residues. The CDR3 DNA sequence: TGCGCCAGCAGCTTGGTATCGGGTTCCGGCACTGAAGCTTTCTTT. Amino acid sequence: CASSLVSGSGTEAFF.

V usage is TRBV11-3 and J usage is TRBJ2-5; TRBD2 aligns across 9 bases. The CDR3 consists of 12 residues. In germline, CDR1 is SGHNT, CDR2 YENEEA. V was pared by 8 bases and J by 3 bases, with 1 base of the junction left unmatched. CDR3 sequence reads: CASAGGEETQYF. The CDR3 DNA reads TGTGCCAGCGCGGGGGGGGAAGAGACCCAGTACTTC.

The rearrangement links TRBV19 to TRBJ1-6; TRBD1 aligns across 10 bases. The CDR3 covers 16 residues. Trimming took 5 bases from V and 6 from J; bases not matched to a gene: 7. The germline CDR1 and CDR2 sequences are LNHDA and SQIVND (reference sequence). The CDR3 loop reads CASSLGTGALNSPLHF. DNA for the CDR3: TGTGCCAGTAGTTTGGGGACAGGGGCACTTAATTCACCCCTCCACTTT.

The chain links TRBV7-9 to TRBJ2-1; D call uncertain. V lost 7 bases, J lost 0 bases, and 7 bases lay in between. The CDR3 has 13 residues. Germline V gene data show CDR1 as SEHNR and CDR2 as FQNEAQ (reference sequence). The CDR3 bases are TGTGCCAGCATCCTAAGCTCCTACAATGAGCAGTTCTTC. Translating it yields CASILSSYNEQFF.

The rearrangement links TRBV4-1 to TRBJ1-5; 7 bases map to TRBD1. The CDR3 loop spans 15 amino acids. CDR1 is MGHRA and CDR2 is YSYEKL in the germline V gene. V dropped 1 base and J dropped 6; count of bases not matched to a gene: 6. The chain's CDR3 is CASSQGVGGFQPQHF. The DNA of the CDR3 is TGCGCCAGCAGCCAAGGAGTAGGGGGCTTTCAGCCCCAGCATTTT.

The chain joins TRBV7-6 to TRBJ2-3, with 8 bases matching TRBD2. In germline, CDR1 is SGHVS, CDR2 FNYEAQ. This CDR3 comprises 15 residues. After removal of 1 base from V and 5 bases from J, the junction contained 5 bases not matched to a gene. CDR3 amino acids: CASSLGSGVGDTQYF. CDR3 DNA sequence: TGTGCCAGCAGCTTAGGTAGCGGGGTGGGAGATACGCAGTATTTT.

The chain combines TRBV27 with TRBJ2-3; 8 nucleotides agree with TRBD2. The V segment lost 8 bases and the J segment 5 bases; nucleotides outside the gene matches: 6. The CDR3 contains 13 residues. Germline V gene lookup returns CDR1 MNHEY and CDR2 SMNVEV (reference sequence). DNA of the CDR3: TGTGCCAGCCGGGGGGGCCTTGAAGATACGCAGTATTTT. Encoded protein: CASRGGLEDTQYF.

This chain connects TRBV30 to TRBJ1-5; D remains ambiguous. CDR3 length: 15 amino acids. Trimming left V 0 bases short and J 2 bases short, with 11 bases between. The germline V gene encodes CDR1 GTSNPN and CDR2 SVGIG (reference sequence). For the CDR3, the DNA is TGTGCCTGGAGTGTACGGGGTGGAGGCAATCAGCCCCAGCATTTT. The encoded protein is CAWSVRGGGNQPQHF.

J is TRBJ1-1 and V is TRBV30, with D unresolved. Looked up from germline, CDR1 is GTSNPN and CDR2 is SVGIG (reference sequence). The CDR3 has 13 residues. The V end was cut by 1 base, the J end by 2 bases, with 8 bases between. The CDR3 DNA sequence: TGTGCCTGGAGTGGAGGATCCAACACTGAAGCTTTCTTT. This encodes CAWSGGSNTEAFF.

The rearrangement links TRBV12-2 to TRBJ2-1; the D call TRBD1 from the table was never checked on the DNA. TRBV12-2 is a pseudogene locus. The CDR3 has 15 residues. CDR3 nucleotide sequence: TGTGCAAGTCGCTTCAGGGACAGGTCCTACAATGAGCAGTTCTTC. Protein: CASRFRDRSYNEQFF.

This clone was observed a single time. J is TRBJ2-1 and V is TRBV5-1; D perhaps matches TRBD2 (5 bases). The CDR3 sequence is 15 residues long. Germline V CDR1 and CDR2: SGHRS, YFSETQ. V gave up 0 bases and J gave up 2 bases, with 9 bases separating them. The CDR3 loop is CASSLGTGTYNEQFF. The CDR3 coding sequence is TGCGCCAGCAGCTTGGGGACTGGCACCTACAATGAGCAGTTCTTC.

The chain recombines TRBV19 with TRBJ1-2, with D perhaps matching TRBD1 (6 bases). Trimming took off 2 bases at V and 8 bases at J, with 15 bases between the two ends. Looked up from germline, CDR1 is LNHDA and CDR2 is SQIVND (reference sequence). The CDR3 covers 14 residues. The chain's CDR3 is CASSITGSFDGYTF. The CDR3 DNA follows: TGTGCCAGTAGTATAACAGGGAGCTTCGACGGCTACACCTTC.

The genes are TRBV2 and TRBJ1-3, with a possible D match to TRBD1 (6 bases). The CDR3 covers 16 residues. CDR1 SNHLY and CDR2 FYNNEI come from the germline V gene. Trimming stripped 2 bases from V and 2 bases from J, with 13 bases between. The DNA of the CDR3 is TGTGCCAGCAGTGAACAGGGGCAAAGAACTGGAAACACCATATATTTT. Protein product: CASSEQGQRTGNTIYF.

This chain links TRBV5-8 with TRBJ1-5; D is uncertain. In germline, CDR1 is SGHTS, CDR2 YDEGEE. With 4 bases removed from V and 3 bases from J, the gap between germline ends came to 14 bases. CDR3 size: 15 residues. The CDR3 bases are TGTGCCAGCAGCGATCCCGGGGTCCCCAATCAGCCCCAGCATTTT. This encodes CASSDPGVPNQPQHF.

The V call is TRBV7-9, the J call TRBJ1-2; possible D gene TRBD1, 5 bases. Germline CDR1 SEHNR, CDR2 FQNEAQ (reference sequence). Trimming cost V 1 base and J 8 bases, with 14 bases left between them. CDR3 length: 14 residues. This CDR3 reads CASSLEVGGAGYTF. DNA for the CDR3: TGTGCCAGCAGCTTAGAGGTCGGGGGAGCAGGCTACACCTTC.